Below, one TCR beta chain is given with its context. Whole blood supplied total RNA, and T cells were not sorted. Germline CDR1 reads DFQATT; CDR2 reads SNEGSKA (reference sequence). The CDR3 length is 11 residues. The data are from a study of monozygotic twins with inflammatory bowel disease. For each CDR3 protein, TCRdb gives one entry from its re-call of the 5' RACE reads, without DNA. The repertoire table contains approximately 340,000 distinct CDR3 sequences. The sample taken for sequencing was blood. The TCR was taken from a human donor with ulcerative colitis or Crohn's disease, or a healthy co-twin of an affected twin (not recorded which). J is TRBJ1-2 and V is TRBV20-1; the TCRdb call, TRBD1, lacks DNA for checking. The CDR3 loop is CSALSGFGYTF.